The 8 T cell receptor beta chains below all came from one sample that was sequenced in a study of shared clonotypes between healthy human individuals. Using immunoSEQ multiplex PCR, the repertoire was profiled, and TCRdb retains in-frame clones only, with some absent. The repertoire holds roughly 1,100,000 clones, about 75% seen once, with roughly 1.4% in the top ten. The sequencing sample was made of memory CD4+ T cells sorted from blood. Subset in this sample: CD45RA-negative fraction. These receptors were obtained from a man younger than 30 in good health.

J is TRBJ1-2 and V is TRBV29-1; D call uncertain. Trimming left V 3 bases short and J 8 bases short, with 10 bases between. This CDR3 comprises 11 residues. CDR1 and CDR2 from the germline V gene are SQVTM and ANQGSEA. This CDR3 is CSVDTGLGYTF. CDR3 bases: TGCAGCGTTGATACGGGGTTAGGCTACACCTTC.

The CDR3 spells CASTGQDRSYSNQPQHF. DNA of the CDR3: TGTGCCAGCACTGGACAGGATCGTTCGTATAGCAATCAGCCCCAGCATTTT. The rearrangement joins TRBV21-1 to TRBJ1-5; TRBD1 was called by the table and not checked on the DNA. TRBV21-1 is reported as a pseudogene. This CDR3 region has 17 residues.

This clone occurred once. CDR3 DNA sequence: TGTGCCAGCAGCTTGCTAGGACTAGCGGATCCCACAGATACGCAGTATTTT. This translates into CASSLLGLADPTDTQYF. The chain joins TRBV7-2 to TRBJ2-3, with 10 nucleotides matching TRBD2. Germline CDR1 SGHTA, CDR2 FQGNSA. This CDR3 comprises 17 residues. Germline trimming cut 3 bases from V and 2 bases from J; bases unmatched to any gene: 8.

The rearrangement uses TRBV13 and TRBJ2-3; tentative D call: TRBD2 (6 bases). Looked up from germline, CDR1 is PRHDT and CDR2 is FYEKMQ (reference sequence). V lost 6 bases to trimming and J lost 0 bases, with 19 bases between them. CDR3 length: 17 residues. CDR3 bases: TGTGCCAGCAGTCCCGGGTCCGGAGGGATTAGCACAGATACGCAGTATTTT. It is translated as CASSPGSGGISTDTQYF.

In DNA, the CDR3 is TGTGCCAGCAGGGATCAGACTAGCGGGAAGCTATACAATGAGCAGTTCTTC. Translating it yields CASRDQTSGKLYNEQFF. The rearrangement links TRBV7-9 to TRBJ2-1; 11 nucleotides agree with TRBD2. Germline assignment: CDR1 SEHNR and CDR2 FQNEAQ (reference sequence). The V and J ends lost 6 bases and 4 bases, in that order; junction bases with no gene match: 11. The CDR3 covers 17 residues. Drawing the rest from reference TRBV7-9 and TRBJ2-1, the complete variable domain is DTGVSQNPRHKITKRGQNVTFRCDPISEHNRLYWYRQTLGQGPEFLTYFQNEAQLEKSRLLSDRFSAERPKGSFSTLEIQRTEQGDSAMYLCASRDQTSGKLYNEQFFGPGTRLTVL.

There are many counts of this clone. The chain joins TRBV28 to TRBJ2-7; D not resolved. Germline V lookup: CDR1 MDHEN, CDR2 SYDVKM. V was cut by 7 bases and J by 3 bases, with 16 bases left in between. The CDR3 sequence is 14 residues long. The CDR3 spells CASNQSPGNYEQYF. CDR3 DNA: TGTGCCAGCAATCAATCGCCAGGAAACTACGAGCAGTACTTC.

This clone turned up a few times. V is TRBV15 and J is TRBJ1-3; unclear D gene. The V gene lost 0 bases and the J gene lost 1 base, with 10 bases spanning the gap. Germline V CDR1 and CDR2: LNHNV, YYDKDF (reference sequence). The CDR3 is made up of 16 amino acids. The DNA of the CDR3 is TGTGCCACCAGCAGAGAGGGCGGCACGTCTGGAAACACCATATATTTT. It specifies CATSREGGTSGNTIYF.

This chain uses TRBV19 with TRBJ1-5; D is undetermined. Trimming pared 2 bases from V and 0 bases from J, leaving 8 bases between. CDR1 is LNHDA and CDR2 is SQIVND in the germline V gene (reference sequence). CDR3 length: 15 amino acids. The CDR3 nucleotides are TGTGCCAGTAGTATATTTGGAGATAGCAATCAGCCCCAGCATTTT. This translates into CASSIFGDSNQPQHF. The whole variable domain, filled in from reference TRBV19 and TRBJ1-5, reads DGGITQSPKYLFRKEGQNVTLSCEQNLNHDAMYWYRQDPGQGLRLIYYSQIVNDFQKGDIAEGYSVSREKKESFPLTVTSAQKNPTAFYLCASSIFGDSNQPQHFGDGTRLSIL.